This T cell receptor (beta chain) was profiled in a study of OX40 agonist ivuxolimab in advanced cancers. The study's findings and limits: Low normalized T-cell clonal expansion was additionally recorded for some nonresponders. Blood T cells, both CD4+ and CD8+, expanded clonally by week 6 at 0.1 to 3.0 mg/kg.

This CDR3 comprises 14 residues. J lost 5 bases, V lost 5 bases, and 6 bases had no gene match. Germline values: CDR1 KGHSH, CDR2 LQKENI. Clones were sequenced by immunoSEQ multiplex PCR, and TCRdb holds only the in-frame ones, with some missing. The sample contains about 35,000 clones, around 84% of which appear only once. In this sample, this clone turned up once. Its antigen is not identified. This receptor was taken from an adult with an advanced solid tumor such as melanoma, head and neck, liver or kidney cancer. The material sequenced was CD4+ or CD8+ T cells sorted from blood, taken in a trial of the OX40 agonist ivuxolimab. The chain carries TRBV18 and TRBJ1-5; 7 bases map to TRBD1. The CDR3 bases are TGTGCCAGCTCATATCGAGGGGGCGATCAGCCCCAGCATTTT. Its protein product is CASSYRGGDQPQHF.